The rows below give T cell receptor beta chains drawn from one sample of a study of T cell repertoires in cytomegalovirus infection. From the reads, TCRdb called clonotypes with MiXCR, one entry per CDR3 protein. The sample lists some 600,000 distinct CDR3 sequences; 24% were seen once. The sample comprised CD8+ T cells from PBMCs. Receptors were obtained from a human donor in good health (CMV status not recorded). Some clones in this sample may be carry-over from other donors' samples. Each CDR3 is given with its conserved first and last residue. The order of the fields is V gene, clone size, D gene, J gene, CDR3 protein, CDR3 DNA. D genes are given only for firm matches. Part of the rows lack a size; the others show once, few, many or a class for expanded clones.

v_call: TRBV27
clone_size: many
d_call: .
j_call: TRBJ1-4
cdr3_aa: CASSLQGLDEKLFF
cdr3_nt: TGTGCCAGCAGTCTCCAGGGGCTGGATGAAAAACTGTTTTTT

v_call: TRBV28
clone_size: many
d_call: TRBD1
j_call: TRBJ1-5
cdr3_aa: CASRPTTGVSGPQHF
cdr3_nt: TGTGCCAGCAGGCCGACAACAGGGGTGAGTGGGCCCCAGCATTTT

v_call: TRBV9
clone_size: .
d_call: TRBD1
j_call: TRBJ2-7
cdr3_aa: CASSVGDRRLYEQYF
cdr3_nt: TGTGCCAGCAGCGTGGGGGACAGGCGTTTATACGAGCAGTACTTC

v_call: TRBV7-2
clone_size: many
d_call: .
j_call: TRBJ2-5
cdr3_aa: CASSLRGGLHQETQYF
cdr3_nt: TGTGCCAGCAGCTTAAGGGGCGGACTGCACCAAGAGACCCAGTACTTC

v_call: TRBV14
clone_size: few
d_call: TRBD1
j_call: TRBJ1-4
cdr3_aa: CASSLGGTGVFNEKLFF
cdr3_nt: TGTGCCAGCAGCCTTGGAGGGACAGGGGTGTTTAATGAAAAACTGTTTTTT

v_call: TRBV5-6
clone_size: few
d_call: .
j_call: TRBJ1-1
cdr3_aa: CASSLGGHPNTEAFF
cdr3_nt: TGTGCCAGCAGCTTGGGGGGACACCCGAACACTGAAGCTTTCTTT

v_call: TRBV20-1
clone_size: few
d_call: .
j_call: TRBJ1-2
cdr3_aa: CSARVGGQPYYGYTF
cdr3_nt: TGCAGTGCTAGAGTTGGAGGACAGCCGTACTATGGCTACACCTTC

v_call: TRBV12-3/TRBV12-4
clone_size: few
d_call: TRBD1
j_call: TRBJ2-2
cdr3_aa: CASSLQGVTGELFF
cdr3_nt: TGTGCCAGCAGTTTACAGGGGGTAACCGGGGAGCTGTTTTTT

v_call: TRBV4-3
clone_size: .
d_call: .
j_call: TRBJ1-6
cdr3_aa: CASSQGTPGWDSPLHF
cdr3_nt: TGCGCCAGCAGCCAGGGGACTCCGGGATGGGATTCACCCCTCCACTTT

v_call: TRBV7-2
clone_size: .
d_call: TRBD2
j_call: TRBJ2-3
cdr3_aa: CASSLAGGGSTDTQYF
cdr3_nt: TGTGCCAGCAGCTTAGCCGGGGGGGGGAGCACAGATACGCAGTATTTT

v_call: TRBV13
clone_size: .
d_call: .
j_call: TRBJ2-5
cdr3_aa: CASSLQPQETQYF
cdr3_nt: TGTGCCAGCAGCTTACAACCTCAAGAGACCCAGTACTTC

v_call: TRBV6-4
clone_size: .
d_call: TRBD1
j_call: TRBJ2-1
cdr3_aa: CASSPSGQGVDEQFF
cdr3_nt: TGTGCCAGCAGCCCATCGGGACAGGGAGTGGATGAGCAGTTCTTC

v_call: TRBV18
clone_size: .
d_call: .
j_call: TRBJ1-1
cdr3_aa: CASSPPVGGWNTEAFF
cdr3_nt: TGTGCCAGCTCACCACCGGTGGGGGGATGGAACACTGAAGCTTTCTTT

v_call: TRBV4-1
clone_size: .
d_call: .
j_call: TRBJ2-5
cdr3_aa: CASSPGVRGDWETQYF
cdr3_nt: TGCGCCAGCAGCCCAGGCGTCAGGGGAGATTGGGAGACCCAGTACTTC

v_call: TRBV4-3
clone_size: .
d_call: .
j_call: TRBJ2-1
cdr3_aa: CASSQYSLGEQFF
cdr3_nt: TGCGCCAGCAGCCAGTACTCTCTGGGTGAGCAGTTCTTC

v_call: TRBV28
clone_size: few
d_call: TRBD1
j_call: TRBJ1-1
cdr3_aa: CASSPPHYRGEPEAFF
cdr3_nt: TGTGCCAGCAGTCCACCCCATTACAGGGGAGAGCCTGAAGCTTTCTTT

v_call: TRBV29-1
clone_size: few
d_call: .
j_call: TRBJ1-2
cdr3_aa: CSVSNGYTF
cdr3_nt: TGCAGCGTTTCAAATGGCTACACCTTC